These 9 T cell receptor beta chains were all obtained from the same sample, sequenced in a study of shared clonotypes between healthy human individuals. Libraries were prepared by immunoSEQ multiplex PCR; TCRdb keeps only in-frame clonotypes and omits some of them. The sample shows over 1.5 million clones, approximately 98% of them seen only once. The material sequenced was naive CD4+ T cells sorted from blood. As to subset: CD45RA+ positively selected. The receptors were gathered from a man aged 30 to 39 in good health.

The chain uses TRBV6-5 and TRBJ2-7; 8 nucleotides agree with TRBD2. Germline-derived CDR1 and CDR2 are MNHEY and SVGAGI. This CDR3 region has 14 residues. After removal of 6 bases from V and 3 bases from J, the junction contained 7 bases not matched to a gene. Here the CDR3 reads CASRTSGPIYEQYF. Here the CDR3 DNA reads TGTGCCAGCAGAACTAGCGGCCCTATCTACGAGCAGTACTTC.

In its sample, this clone was seen once. The V and J genes are TRBV7-7 and TRBJ1-4, with D perhaps matching TRBD1 (6 bases). The CDR3 contains 12 residues. Germline V gene lookup returns CDR1 SSHAT and CDR2 FNYEAQ (reference sequence). The CDR3 spells CASGQMGEKLFF. CDR3 bases: TGTGCTAGCGGACAGATGGGGGAAAAACTGTTTTTT. Full variable domain (remainder filled in from reference TRBV7-7 and TRBJ1-4): GAGVSQSPRYKVTKRGQDVTLRCDPISSHATLYWYQQALGQGPEFLTYFNYEAQPDKSGLPSDRFSAERPEGSISTLTIQRTEQRDSAMYRCASGQMGEKLFFGSGTQLSVL.

The chain's CDR3 is CASSPFSGGSPKSQAKRDTQYF. The CDR3 DNA reads as TGTGCCAGCTCTCCCTTCTCAGGGGGCTCGCCCAAGTCTCAGGCTAAGCGAGATACGCAGTATTTT. The V and J genes are TRBV18 and TRBJ2-3; 8 positions match TRBD1. This CDR3 is 22 amino acids long. J was trimmed by 5 bases and V by 6 bases; bases with no gene match: 31. CDR1 and CDR2 from the germline V gene are KGHSH and LQKENI.

The gene calls are TRBV7-9 and TRBJ2-6; 9 nucleotides match TRBD1. Germline assignment: CDR1 SEHNR and CDR2 FQNEAQ (reference sequence). The CDR3 covers 18 residues. Trimming cost V 4 bases and J 0 bases; bases outside gene matches: 7. CDR3 amino acids: CASSWDRVSDSGANVLTF. DNA of the CDR3: TGTGCCAGCAGCTGGGACAGGGTATCTGACTCTGGGGCCAACGTCCTGACTTTC. The variable domain in full, completed from reference TRBV7-9 and TRBJ2-6, reads DTGVSQNPRHKITKRGQNVTFRCDPISEHNRLYWYRQTLGQGPEFLTYFQNEAQLEKSRLLSDRFSAERPKGSFSTLEIQRTEQGDSAMYLCASSWDRVSDSGANVLTFGAGSRLTVL.

The V call is TRBV5-4, the J call TRBJ1-4, with D possibly matching TRBD1 (5 bases). Germline loops: CDR1 SGHNT, CDR2 YYREEE (reference sequence). V was trimmed by 4 bases and J by 7 bases, leaving 14 bases between them. The CDR3 is made up of 14 amino acids. The CDR3 protein is CASSPRASGEKLFF. The CDR3 DNA reads TGTGCCAGCAGCCCCAGGGCATCAGGTGAAAAACTGTTTTTT.

The genes are TRBV18 and TRBJ1-3; D is possibly TRBD1 (5 bases). Germline V gene sequence: CDR1 KGHSH, CDR2 LQKENI. The CDR3 is made up of 15 amino acids. Trimming took 3 bases from V and 0 from J, leaving 9 bases between them. CDR3 loop: CASSPGTGSGNTIYF. As DNA, the CDR3 is TGTGCCAGCTCACCCGGGACGGGCTCTGGAAACACCATATATTTT.

The chain employs TRBV7-8 and TRBJ2-5; perhaps TRBD2 as D (5 bases). V was shortened by 1 base and J by 3 bases, with 9 bases between the two germline ends. The CDR3 loop spans 14 amino acids. Per germline, CDR1 SGHVS and CDR2 FQNEAQ. The CDR3 nucleotides read TGTGCCAGCAGCTTAGAACTAGACGAAGAGACCCAGTACTTC. Translation: CASSLELDEETQYF.

The chain carries TRBV11-2 and TRBJ1-2; a weak D match, TRBD1 (6 bases). V shed 5 bases and J shed 3 bases, with 25 bases lying between them. CDR3 length: 18 residues. The germline V gene encodes CDR1 SGHAT and CDR2 FQNNGV. The CDR3 sequence is CASSPTAGTMEFHYGYTF. CDR3 nucleotides: TGTGCCAGCAGCCCCACCGCCGGGACAATGGAGTTTCACTATGGCTACACCTTC.

V is TRBV7-7 and J is TRBJ2-1, with D tentatively TRBD2 (6 bases). V was trimmed by 5 bases and J by 0 bases, leaving 17 bases between them. The CDR3 loop spans 17 amino acids. CDR1 SSHAT and CDR2 FNYEAQ come from the germline V gene (reference sequence). The CDR3 reads CASSQRASASSYNEQFF. CDR3 in DNA: TGTGCCAGCAGCCAACGCGCTAGCGCGAGCTCCTACAATGAGCAGTTCTTC.